This T cell receptor (beta chain) derives from a study of T cell changes during pregnancy in multiple sclerosis. Measured with immunoSEQ multiplex PCR; TCRdb has only the in-frame clones, and not every one. The table has 50,000 to 60,000 clones, 80% to 95% seen once. Germline values: CDR1 MNHNS, CDR2 SASEGT. Germline trimming cut 2 bases from V and 7 bases from J; bases unmatched to any gene: 11. This CDR3 spans 18 amino acids. The chain has TRBV6-1 and TRBJ2-1, with TRBD2 identical over 13 bases. The TCR sequence derives from a female donor in good health, enrolled as a control in a pregnancy study. The material sequenced was peripheral blood, taken after pregnancy. This CDR3 is CASSEWGTSGRAWNEQFF. The CDR3 nucleotides read TGTGCCAGCAGTGAATGGGGAACTAGCGGGAGGGCCTGGAATGAGCAGTTCTTC.